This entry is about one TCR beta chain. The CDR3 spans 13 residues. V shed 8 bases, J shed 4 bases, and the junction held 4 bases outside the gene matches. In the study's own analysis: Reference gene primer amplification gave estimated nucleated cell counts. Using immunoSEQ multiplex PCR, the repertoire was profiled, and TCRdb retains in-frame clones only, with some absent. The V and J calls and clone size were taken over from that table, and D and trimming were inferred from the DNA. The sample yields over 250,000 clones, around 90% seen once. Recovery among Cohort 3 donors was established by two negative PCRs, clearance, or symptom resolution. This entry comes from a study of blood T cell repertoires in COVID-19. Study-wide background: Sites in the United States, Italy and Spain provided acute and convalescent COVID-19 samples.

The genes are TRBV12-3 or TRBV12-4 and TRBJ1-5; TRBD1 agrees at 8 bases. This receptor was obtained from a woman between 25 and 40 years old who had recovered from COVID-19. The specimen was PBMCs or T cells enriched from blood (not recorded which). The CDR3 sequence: CASRDRSNQPQHF. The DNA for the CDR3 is TGTGCCAGCCGGGACAGGAGTAATCAGCCCCAGCATTTT.